This paragraph covers one TCR beta chain sequence. The data were obtained in a study of T cell changes during pregnancy in multiple sclerosis. The method was immunoSEQ multiplex PCR; TCRdb's version includes in-frame clones alone and lacks a portion of them. The data hold about 39,000 clones, with about 88% observed a single time. V was pared by 6 bases and J by 0 bases, with 11 bases between. CDR1 is MRHNA and CDR2 is SNTAGT in the germline V gene. This CDR3 contains 14 residues. The sequence was collected from a female donor with multiple sclerosis, enrolled in a pregnancy study. The chain uses TRBV6-4 and TRBJ1-2; D not resolved. The source material was CD8+ T cells from peripheral blood mononuclear cells, sampled in the first trimester of pregnancy. The CDR3 spells CASRPSIANYGYTF. The CDR3 region has the DNA TGTGCCAGCAGACCGAGCATAGCTAACTATGGCTACACCTTC.